What follows are 6 T cell receptor beta chains derived from one specimen sequenced in a study of shared clonotypes between healthy human individuals. Repertoires were generated with immunoSEQ multiplex PCR, while TCRdb's copy carries only in-frame clones and drops some. This sample carries roughly 2.2 million clones, 85% to 95% of them seen once, and the ten largest clones take about 0.39%. Specimen: naive CD4+ T cells from PBMCs. Subset specified: CD45RA+ positively selected. All receptors derive from a man aged 18 to 30 in good health. Some clones in this sample may be carry-over from other donors' samples.

The genes are TRBV5-4 and TRBJ1-2; D unresolved. CDR3 size: 12 residues. Trimming cost V 4 bases and J 7 bases, with 11 bases left between them. Looked up from germline, CDR1 is SGHNT and CDR2 is YYREEE (reference sequence). The CDR3 DNA follows: TGTGCCAGCAGCAGCCCAGCCGGTGGCTACACCTTC. Amino acid sequence: CASSSPAGGYTF.

The rearrangement joins TRBV19 to TRBJ1-3; TRBD1 might be the D (6 bases). Trimming took 4 bases from V and 1 from J, leaving 11 bases between them. The V gene's germline CDR1 is LNHDA and CDR2 SQIVND (reference sequence). CDR3 length: 15 residues. CDR3 sequence (DNA): TGTGCCAGTAGTACCACAGGGTCTTCTGGAAACACCATATATTTT. Protein: CASSTTGSSGNTIYF.

The rearrangement uses TRBV7-3 and TRBJ2-2; D is uncertain. Germline loops: CDR1 SGHTA, CDR2 FQGTGA. Trimming cost V 1 base and J 8 bases, with 8 bases left between them. This CDR3 is built from 13 residues. CDR3 in DNA: TGTGCCAGCAGCTTAATGGTTCGGGGGGAGCTGTTTTTT. Its protein is CASSLMVRGELFF.

This chain uses TRBV4-1 with TRBJ2-5; D ambiguous. Gene TRBJ2-7 matches the end of the DNA better, so the J call may be wrong. CDR1 is MGHRA, CDR2 YSYEKL, per germline. There are 14 residues in the CDR3. CDR3 coding DNA: TGCGCCAGCAGCCAACCAGGAAGCTCCTACGAGCAGTACTTC. Its translation is CASSQPGSSYEQYF.

The chain carries TRBV6-1 and TRBJ2-1, with D unresolved. Germline assignment: CDR1 MNHNS and CDR2 SASEGT. Between the trimmed V and J ends, which lost 5 bases and 9 bases, there was a span of 11 bases. The CDR3 has 12 residues. The CDR3 DNA follows: TGTGCCAGCAGTAGAGCCCCGGCTGAGCAGTTCTTC. It translates to CASSRAPAEQFF.

The V call is TRBV9, the J call TRBJ2-7; 14 positions match TRBD2. V lost 3 bases, J lost 3 bases, and 5 bases stayed unmatched. The germline gives CDR1 SGDLS, CDR2 YYNGEE. The CDR3 runs 16 residues. The CDR3 reads CASSETGTSGGYEQYF. CDR3 nucleotide sequence: TGTGCCAGCAGCGAAACCGGGACTAGCGGGGGCTACGAGCAGTACTTC.